One sample yielded the 31 T cell receptor beta chains listed below, sequenced in a study of glioma-infiltrating T cells after dendritic cell vaccination. Time point: after dendritic cell vaccination, including at tumor progression/relapse. Libraries were prepared by immunoSEQ multiplex PCR; TCRdb keeps only in-frame clonotypes and omits some of them. This sample yields approximately 90,000 clones, of which 80% to 90% are seen a single time; approximately 2% belongs to the top ten. The input for sequencing was blood, taken after dendritic cell vaccination. The receptors here all came from a human donor with glioblastoma.

This clone occurred a few times. V is TRBV4-2 and J is TRBJ2-3; TRBD2 matches 12 bases. This CDR3 contains 16 residues. Per germline, CDR1 LGHNA and CDR2 YNFKEQ. With V trimmed by 4 bases and J by 5 bases, 7 bases remained unmatched. The CDR3 protein is CASSRRTSGEVDTQYF. In DNA form, the CDR3 reads TGTGCCAGCAGCCGCCGGACTAGCGGGGAAGTAGATACGCAGTATTTT.

The chain has TRBV19 and TRBJ1-2; 9 bases fit TRBD1. From germline, CDR1 is LNHDA and CDR2 SQIVND (reference sequence). The junction had 7 bases not matched to a gene; V was cut back by 1 base and J by 7 bases. The CDR3 totals 15 residues. The CDR3 coding sequence is TGTGCCAGTAGTATAGTGGGACAGGGCCCTAGTGGCTACACCTTC. This codes for CASSIVGQGPSGYTF.

The rearrangement joins TRBV27 to TRBJ1-5; weak D call: TRBD1 (6 bases). CDR1 is MNHEY and CDR2 is SMNVEV in the germline V gene (reference sequence). The CDR3 runs to 15 residues. Trimming removed 9 bases from V and 2 bases from J, with 17 bases in between. CDR3 nucleotide sequence: TGTGCCAGTTCCCTTGGGGGGGCTGGCAATCAGCCCCAGCATTTT. Its protein is CASSLGGAGNQPQHF.

This chain joins TRBV19 and TRBJ1-5, with a possible D match to TRBD1 (5 bases). Deletions cut 3 bases from V and 2 bases from J, with 8 bases between. Germline V CDR1 and CDR2: LNHDA, SQIVND (reference sequence). The CDR3 has 14 residues. CDR3 protein: CASSMWGGNQPQHF. CDR3 in DNA: TGTGCCAGTAGTATGTGGGGGGGCAATCAGCCCCAGCATTTT.

The chain is built from TRBV5-4 and TRBJ1-2, with TRBD1 matching over 7 bases. The length of the CDR3 is 15 residues. Losses at the gene ends were 2 bases for V and 8 bases for J; bases not matched to a gene: 12. Germline loops: CDR1 SGHNT, CDR2 YYREEE (reference sequence). The DNA for the CDR3 is TGTGCCAGCAGCTTAGATTACAGGGGTTCTGGGGGCTACACCTTC. It translates to CASSLDYRGSGGYTF.

This chain connects TRBV5-1 to TRBJ2-1; TRBD2 matches at 13 bases. The junction had 6 bases not matched to a gene; V was cut back by 3 bases and J by 9 bases. CDR3 length: 15 amino acids. The germline V gene has CDR1 SGHRS and CDR2 YFSETQ. For the CDR3, the DNA is TGCGCCAGCAGCTCCGGACTAGCGGGAGACAGTGAGCAGTTCTTC. This gives the protein CASSSGLAGDSEQFF. The entire variable domain, with the rest obtained from reference TRBV5-1 and TRBJ2-1, is as follows: KAGVTQTPRYLIKTRGQQVTLSCSPISGHRSVSWYQQTPGQGLQFLFEYFSETQRNKGNFPGRFSGRQFSNSRSEMNVSTLELGDSALYLCASSSGLAGDSEQFFGPGTRLTVL.

This rearrangement joins TRBV2 to TRBJ2-2, with TRBD1 matching 8 bases. Germline V CDR1 and CDR2: SNHLY, FYNNEI. Trimming took 7 bases from V and 1 from J; bases not matched to a gene: 8. CDR3 length equals 16 residues. The CDR3 coding sequence is TGTGCCAGCATCTCATGGGGGACAGGGAACACCGGGGAGCTGTTTTTT. Protein sequence: CASISWGTGNTGELFF.

In nucleotides, the CDR3 is TGTGCCAGCAGTCCCCGGACTAGCGGGAGAAACTCCTACAATGAGCAGTTCTTC. Translating it yields CASSPRTSGRNSYNEQFF. This chain joins TRBV25-1 and TRBJ2-1; 13 nucleotides match TRBD2. CDR1 is MGHDK and CDR2 is SYGVNS in the germline V gene. The CDR3 runs to 18 residues. The J segment lost 0 bases and the V segment lost 5 bases, leaving 7 bases of the junction unmatched.

The table lists this clone with a few counts. This chain joins TRBV7-6 and TRBJ1-4; D is possibly TRBD1 (5 bases). The germline V and J ends were trimmed by 4 bases and 5 bases, with 14 bases remaining between them. From germline, CDR1 is SGHVS and CDR2 FNYEAQ. The CDR3 covers 15 residues. The chain's CDR3 is CASSSGGKLNEKLFF. The DNA of the CDR3 is TGTGCCAGCAGCTCGGGGGGAAAGCTAAATGAAAAACTGTTTTTT.

The CDR3 bases are TGCGCCAGCAGCCAAGATCAAGGCGGGCCATCCTACAATGAGCAGTTCTTC. It yields the protein CASSQDQGGPSYNEQFF. The chain carries TRBV4-1 and TRBJ2-1; a weak D match, TRBD2 (5 bases). Germline values: CDR1 MGHRA, CDR2 YSYEKL. V shed 0 bases and J shed 1 base, with 13 bases lying between them. The CDR3 covers 17 residues.

This chain uses TRBV6-1 with TRBJ1-2, with a weak D call TRBD1 (6 bases). Germline CDR1 reads MNHNS; CDR2 reads SASEGT. CDR3 length equals 14 residues. V gave up 8 bases and J gave up 4 bases, with 17 bases separating them. CDR3 sequence: CASQVTGSSYGYTF. The CDR3 coding sequence is TGTGCCAGCCAAGTTACAGGGAGCAGCTATGGCTACACCTTC.

V usage is TRBV15 and J usage is TRBJ2-1, with D possibly matching TRBD1 (5 bases). The CDR3 consists of 17 residues. In germline, CDR1 is LNHNV, CDR2 YYDKDF (reference sequence). The V gene lost 0 bases and the J gene lost 2 bases, with 14 bases spanning the gap. This CDR3 is CATSRDFLAGTYNEQFF. The CDR3 coding sequence is TGTGCCACCAGCAGAGATTTTCTGGCAGGGACCTACAATGAGCAGTTCTTC.

The rearrangement uses TRBV7-9 and TRBJ2-3; D unclear. Germline CDR1 is SEHNR and CDR2 is FQNEAQ (reference sequence). There are 15 residues in the CDR3. Deletions cut 5 bases from V and 0 bases from J, with 12 bases between. The CDR3 sequence: CASSRLLPSTDTQYF. The CDR3 nucleotides are TGTGCCAGCAGCAGACTGTTACCTAGCACAGATACGCAGTATTTT. Drawing the rest from reference TRBV7-9 and TRBJ2-3, the complete variable domain is DTGVSQNPRHKITKRGQNVTFRCDPISEHNRLYWYRQTLGQGPEFLTYFQNEAQLEKSRLLSDRFSAERPKGSFSTLEIQRTEQGDSAMYLCASSRLLPSTDTQYFGPGTRLTVL.

This clone was detected only once. J is TRBJ2-5 and V is TRBV5-4, with unresolved D. Germline-derived CDR1 and CDR2 are SGHNT and YYREEE (reference sequence). The CDR3 totals 13 residues. Trimming shortened V by 7 bases and J by 5 bases, and 15 bases separated the two germline ends. CDR3: CASGLDMVETQYF. The CDR3 region has the DNA TGTGCCAGCGGCCTTGATATGGTGGAGACCCAGTACTTC.

In its sample, this clone was seen once. The chain is built from TRBV6-1 and TRBJ2-2; 7 nucleotides agree with TRBD2. This CDR3 has 15 amino acids. Trimming took 3 bases from V and 7 from J; bases not matched to a gene: 8. In germline, CDR1 is MNHNS, CDR2 SASEGT. CDR3: CASSEAGGGYGELFF. The CDR3 nucleotides are TGTGCCAGCAGTGAGGCTGGGGGAGGGTACGGGGAGCTGTTTTTT.

The sample holds a few counts of this clone. The chain uses TRBV5-5 and TRBJ1-1, with 7 bases fitting TRBD1. Germline V gene lookup returns CDR1 SGHKS and CDR2 YYEKEE (reference sequence). J gave up 1 base and V 3 bases, and 3 bases lay outside the gene matches. The CDR3 runs to 14 residues. CDR3 protein: CASSWWTGNTEAFF. The CDR3 nucleotides read TGTGCCAGCAGCTGGTGGACAGGGAACACTGAAGCTTTCTTT.

This clone occurred once. The chain links TRBV5-6 to TRBJ1-1; 9 positions match TRBD1. With V trimmed by 4 bases and J by 0 bases, 10 bases remained unmatched. The CDR3 runs to 17 residues. Germline CDR1 and CDR2: SGHDT and YYEEEE. CDR3 loop: CASSGMGQGWMNTEAFF. The CDR3 DNA reads as TGTGCCAGCAGCGGAATGGGACAGGGATGGATGAACACTGAAGCTTTCTTT.

The gene calls are TRBV7-8 and TRBJ1-2; D is uncertain. The germline V gene has CDR1 SGHVS and CDR2 FQNEAQ. Trimming shortened V by 1 base and J by 5 bases, and 11 bases separated the two germline ends. The CDR3 contains 14 residues. CDR3 DNA: TGTGCCAGCAGCTTAGAATGGGGAGGGTATGGCTACACCTTC. Amino acid sequence: CASSLEWGGYGYTF.

The genes are TRBV5-4 and TRBJ2-1; 11 positions agree with TRBD2. The V segment lost 3 bases and the J segment 0 bases; nucleotides outside the gene matches: 14. This CDR3 has 20 residues. Germline V gives CDR1 SGHNT, CDR2 YYREEE (reference sequence). CDR3 protein: CASSYQSGGTSGFSYNEQFF. The CDR3 DNA follows: TGTGCCAGCAGCTACCAATCCGGGGGGACTAGCGGATTCTCCTACAATGAGCAGTTCTTC. The full variable domain, completed using reference TRBV5-4 and TRBJ2-1, is ETGVTQSPTHLIKTRGQQVTLRCSSQSGHNTVSWYQQALGQGPQFIFQYYREEENGRGNFPPRFSGLQFPNYSSELNVNALELDDSALYLCASSYQSGGTSGFSYNEQFFGPGTRLTVL.

The chain employs TRBV2 and TRBJ1-2; 8 bases align to TRBD1. Germline-derived CDR1 and CDR2 are SNHLY and FYNNEI. The CDR3 totals 13 residues. Trimming removed 6 bases from V and 6 bases from J; junction bases left unmatched: 6. The CDR3 DNA follows: TGTGCCAGCAGAGGACAGGGCCGGGATGGCTACACCTTC. Translated, it gives CASRGQGRDGYTF.

CDR3 DNA sequence: TGTGCCAGCAGTTACGGTAGCGGCCCCTCCTACGAGCAGTACGTC. Translation: CASSYGSGPSYEQYV. J is TRBJ2-7 and V is TRBV6-6, with a tentative D call TRBD2 (6 bases). From germline, CDR1 is MNHNY and CDR2 SVGAGI (reference sequence). The CDR3 is 15 residues long. Trimming pared 2 bases from V and 0 bases from J, leaving 11 bases between.

This rearrangement joins TRBV5-5 to TRBJ1-6; D gene ambiguous. Trimming removed 0 bases at V and 16 bases at J, with 14 bases between. In germline, CDR1 is SGHKS, CDR2 YYEKEE (reference sequence). The CDR3 consists of 13 residues. CDR3 nucleotides: TGTGCCAGCAGCTTGGAGGAGACTGGCCTTCTCCACTTT. It is translated as CASSLEETGLLHF.

This clone was counted a few times. The chain joins TRBV21-1 to TRBJ1-2; TRBD1 is the table's D call and was not checked against the DNA. TRBV21-1 counts as a pseudogene. The CDR3 has 11 residues. The CDR3 DNA reads as TGTGCCAGCAGACGCAGGGATGGCTACACCTTC. It encodes CASRRRDGYTF.

The chain links TRBV5-1 to TRBJ1-1; TRBD1 agrees at 11 bases. V trimming: 2 bases; J trimming: 0 bases; junction bases outside the gene matches: 3. Looked up from germline, CDR1 is SGHRS and CDR2 is YFSETQ. This CDR3 comprises 16 residues. CDR3 nucleotides: TGCGCCAGCAGCTTCAGGACAGGGGGCATGAACACTGAAGCTTTCTTT. Its protein is CASSFRTGGMNTEAFF.

This clone has only a few counts. This rearrangement joins TRBV4-1 to TRBJ2-4; 11 positions agree with TRBD2. Looked up from germline, CDR1 is MGHRA and CDR2 is YSYEKL. Losses at the gene ends were 1 base for V and 1 base for J; bases not matched to a gene: 0. The CDR3 covers 16 residues. CDR3 region: CASSQASGRAKNIQYF. The CDR3 DNA follows: TGCGCCAGCAGCCAAGCTAGCGGGAGGGCCAAAAACATTCAGTACTTC.

V and J are TRBV28 and TRBJ2-3, with TRBD1 matching 7 bases. Per the germline V gene, CDR1 is MDHEN and CDR2 is SYDVKM. The ends lost 3 bases at V and 3 bases at J; junction bases unmatched: 6. The CDR3 loop spans 15 amino acids. The CDR3 DNA sequence: TGTGCCAGCAGTTTCCTGGGGACAGATACAGATACGCAGTATTTT. Its protein is CASSFLGTDTDTQYF.

This clone appeared a single time. V and J are TRBV6-5 and TRBJ1-6; possible D gene TRBD1, 5 bases. The germline CDR1 and CDR2 sequences are MNHEY and SVGAGI. CDR3 length: 15 amino acids. Trimming left V 6 bases short and J 4 bases short, with 13 bases between. The CDR3 is CASRGDKLYNSPLHF. The CDR3 nucleotides read TGTGCCAGCAGAGGGGATAAGCTATATAATTCACCCCTCCACTTT.

This chain joins TRBV19 and TRBJ1-3; tentatively, D is TRBD1 (6 bases). Germline V gives CDR1 LNHDA, CDR2 SQIVND (reference sequence). Trimming pared 3 bases from V and 3 bases from J, leaving 12 bases between. This CDR3 comprises 15 residues. The CDR3 protein is CASSIGAGDGNTIYF. In DNA form, the CDR3 reads TGTGCCAGTAGTATCGGGGCAGGGGATGGAAACACCATATATTTT.

The chain uses TRBV5-1 and TRBJ2-3, with 8 bases that match TRBD2. Per germline, CDR1 SGHRS and CDR2 YFSETQ. After removal of 4 bases from V and 3 bases from J, the junction contained 4 bases not matched to a gene. The CDR3 runs to 14 residues. In DNA form, the CDR3 reads TGCGCCAGCAGCCCGGGACTAGAGACAGATACGCAGTATTTT. Translating gives CASSPGLETDTQYF.

This chain uses TRBV11-3 with TRBJ2-7; 12 bases agree with TRBD2. The CDR3 consists of 15 residues. The ends lost 5 bases at V and 5 bases at J; junction bases unmatched: 7. Germline CDR1 reads SGHNT; CDR2 reads YENEEA. The chain's CDR3 is CASSTPSGGAHEQYF. CDR3 nucleotide sequence: TGTGCCAGCAGCACCCCTAGCGGGGGGGCTCACGAGCAGTACTTC.

V and J are TRBV6-1 and TRBJ1-2; no definite D call. V lost 4 bases to trimming and J lost 8 bases, with 14 bases between them. The CDR3 has 13 residues. The germline V gene has CDR1 MNHNS and CDR2 SASEGT. For the CDR3, the DNA is TGTGCCAGCAGTGTGCAGTGGGAGAAGGGCTACACCTTC. It is translated as CASSVQWEKGYTF.